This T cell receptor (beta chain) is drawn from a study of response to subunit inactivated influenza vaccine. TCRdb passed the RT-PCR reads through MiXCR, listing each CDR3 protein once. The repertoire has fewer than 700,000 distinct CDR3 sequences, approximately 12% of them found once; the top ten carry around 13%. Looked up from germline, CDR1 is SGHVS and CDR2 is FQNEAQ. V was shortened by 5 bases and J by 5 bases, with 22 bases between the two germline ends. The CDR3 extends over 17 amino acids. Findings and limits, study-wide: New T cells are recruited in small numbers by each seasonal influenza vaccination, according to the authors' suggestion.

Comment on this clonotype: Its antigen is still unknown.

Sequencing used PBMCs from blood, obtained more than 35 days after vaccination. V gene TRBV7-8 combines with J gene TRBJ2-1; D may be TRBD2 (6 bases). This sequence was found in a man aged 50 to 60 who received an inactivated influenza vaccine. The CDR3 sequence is CASSQFFLEGRNNEQFF. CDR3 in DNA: TGTGCCAGCAGCCAATTTTTTCTGGAGGGCCGGAACAATGAGCAGTTCTTC.